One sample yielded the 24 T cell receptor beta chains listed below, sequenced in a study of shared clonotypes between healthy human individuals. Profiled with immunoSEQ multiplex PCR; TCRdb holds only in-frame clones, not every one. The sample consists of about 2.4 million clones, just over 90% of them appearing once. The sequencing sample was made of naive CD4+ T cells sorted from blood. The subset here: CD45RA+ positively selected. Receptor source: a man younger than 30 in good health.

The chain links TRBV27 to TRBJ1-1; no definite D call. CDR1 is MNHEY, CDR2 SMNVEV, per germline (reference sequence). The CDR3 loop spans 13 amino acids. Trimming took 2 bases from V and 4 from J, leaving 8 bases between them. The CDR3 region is CASSLRWGTEAFF. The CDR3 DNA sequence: TGTGCCAGCAGTTTACGATGGGGCACTGAAGCTTTCTTT.

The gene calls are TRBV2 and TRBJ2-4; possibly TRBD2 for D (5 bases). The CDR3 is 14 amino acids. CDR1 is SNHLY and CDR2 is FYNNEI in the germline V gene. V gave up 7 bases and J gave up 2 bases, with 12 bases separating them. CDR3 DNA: TGTGCCAGCAACGACGGGGTAACCAAAAACATTCAGTACTTC. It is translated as CASNDGVTKNIQYF.

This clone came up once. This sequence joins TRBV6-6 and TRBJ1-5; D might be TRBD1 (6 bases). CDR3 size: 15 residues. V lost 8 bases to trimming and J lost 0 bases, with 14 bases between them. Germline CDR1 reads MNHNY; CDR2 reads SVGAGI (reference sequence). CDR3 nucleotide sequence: TGTGCCAGCGATCGGGACAAAAGTAGCAATCAGCCCCAGCATTTT. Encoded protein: CASDRDKSSNQPQHF.

CDR3 sequence (DNA): TGTGCCAGCAGCCTTAGCGGGGGGAACGAGCAGTACTTC. Protein: CASSLSGGNEQYF. The chain links TRBV11-2 to TRBJ2-7, with 10 bases fitting TRBD2. Germline V gene data show CDR1 as SGHAT and CDR2 as FQNNGV. J gave up 5 bases and V 5 bases, and 3 bases lay outside the gene matches. There are 13 residues in the CDR3.

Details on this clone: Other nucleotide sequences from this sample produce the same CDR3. CDR3 residues: CASSPQTGSGNTIYF. CDR3 in DNA: TGTGCCAGCTCACCGCAGACTGGTTCGGGAAACACCATATATTTT. The chain couples TRBV18 to TRBJ1-3; D is uncertain. CDR3 length: 15 amino acids. V was clipped by 3 bases and J by 4 bases, with 13 bases between them. Germline V gene data show CDR1 as KGHSH and CDR2 as LQKENI. Combining the CDR3 with reference TRBV18 and TRBJ1-3 gives the whole variable domain NAGVMQNPRHLVRRRGQEARLRCSPMKGHSHVYWYRQLPEEGLKFMVYLQKENIIDESGMPKERFSAEFPKEGPSILRIQQVVRGDSAAYFCASSPQTGSGNTIYFGEGSWLTVV.

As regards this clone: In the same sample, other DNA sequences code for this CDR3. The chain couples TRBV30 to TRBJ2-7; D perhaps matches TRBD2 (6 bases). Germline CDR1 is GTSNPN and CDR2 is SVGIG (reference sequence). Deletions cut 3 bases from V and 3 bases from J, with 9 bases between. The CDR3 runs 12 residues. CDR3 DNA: TGTGCCTGGAGCCTCGGGAGCTACGAGCAGTACTTC. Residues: CAWSLGSYEQYF.

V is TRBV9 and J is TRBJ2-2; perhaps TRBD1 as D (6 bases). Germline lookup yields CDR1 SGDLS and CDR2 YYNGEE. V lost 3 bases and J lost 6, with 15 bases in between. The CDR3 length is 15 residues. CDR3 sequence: CASSGGTKRPGELFF. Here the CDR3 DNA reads TGTGCCAGCAGCGGAGGGACAAAGCGACCCGGGGAGCTGTTTTTT.

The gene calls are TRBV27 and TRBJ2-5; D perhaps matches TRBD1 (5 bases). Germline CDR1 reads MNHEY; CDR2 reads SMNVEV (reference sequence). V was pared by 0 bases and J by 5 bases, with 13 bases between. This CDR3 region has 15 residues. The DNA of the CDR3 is TGTGCCAGCAGTTTATCGAAGCTAGGGGTGGAGACCCAGTACTTC. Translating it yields CASSLSKLGVETQYF.

Written as DNA, the CDR3 is TGTGCCAGCAGCTCCCAGCGGGGTTCTAGCACAGATACGCAGTATTTT. Translating gives CASSSQRGSSTDTQYF. The chain has TRBV7-2 and TRBJ2-3; TRBD2 matches at 7 bases. Losses at the gene ends were 4 bases for V and 0 bases for J; bases not matched to a gene: 7. Germline values: CDR1 SGHTA, CDR2 FQGNSA. The CDR3 spans 16 residues.

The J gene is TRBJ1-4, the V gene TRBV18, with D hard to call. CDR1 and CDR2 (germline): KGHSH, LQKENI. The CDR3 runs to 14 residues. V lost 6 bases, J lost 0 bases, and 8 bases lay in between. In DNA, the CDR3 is TGTGCCAGCTCCCACGGAGCAACTAATGAAAAACTGTTTTTT. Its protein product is CASSHGATNEKLFF.

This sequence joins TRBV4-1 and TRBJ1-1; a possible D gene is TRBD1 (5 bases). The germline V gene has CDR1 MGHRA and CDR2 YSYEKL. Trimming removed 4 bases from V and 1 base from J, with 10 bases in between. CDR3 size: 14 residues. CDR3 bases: TGCGCCAGCAGCCGTACTCAGGGGAACACTGAAGCTTTCTTT. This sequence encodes CASSRTQGNTEAFF.

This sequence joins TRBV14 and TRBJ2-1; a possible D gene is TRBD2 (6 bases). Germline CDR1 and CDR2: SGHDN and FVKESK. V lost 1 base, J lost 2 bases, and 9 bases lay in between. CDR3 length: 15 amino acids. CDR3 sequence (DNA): TGTGCCAGCAGCCAAGCCGGGGGAACCTACAATGAGCAGTTCTTC. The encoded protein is CASSQAGGTYNEQFF. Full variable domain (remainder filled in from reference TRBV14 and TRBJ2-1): EAGVTQFPSHSVIEKGQTVTLRCDPISGHDNLYWYRRVMGKEIKFLLHFVKESKQDESGMPNNRFLAERTGGTYSTLKVQPAELEDSGVYFCASSQAGGTYNEQFFGPGTRLTVL.

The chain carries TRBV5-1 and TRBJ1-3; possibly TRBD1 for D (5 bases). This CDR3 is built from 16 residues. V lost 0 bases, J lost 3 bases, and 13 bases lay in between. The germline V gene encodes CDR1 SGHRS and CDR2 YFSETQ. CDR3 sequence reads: CASSLAQGRFGNTIYF. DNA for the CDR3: TGCGCCAGCAGCTTGGCGCAGGGAAGATTTGGAAACACCATATATTTT.

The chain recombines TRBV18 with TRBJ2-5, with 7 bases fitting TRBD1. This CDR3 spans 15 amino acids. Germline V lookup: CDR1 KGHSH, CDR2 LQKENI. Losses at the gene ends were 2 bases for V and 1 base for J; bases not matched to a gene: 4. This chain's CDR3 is CASSPYDRAQETQYF. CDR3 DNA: TGTGCCAGCTCACCATACGACAGGGCCCAAGAGACCCAGTACTTC.

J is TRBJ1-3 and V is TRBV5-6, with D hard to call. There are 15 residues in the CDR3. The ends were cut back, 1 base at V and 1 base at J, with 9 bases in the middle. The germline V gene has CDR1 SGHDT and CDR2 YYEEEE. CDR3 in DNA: TGTGCCAGCAGCTTGTCTCGTGGGTCTGGAAACACCATATATTTT. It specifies CASSLSRGSGNTIYF.

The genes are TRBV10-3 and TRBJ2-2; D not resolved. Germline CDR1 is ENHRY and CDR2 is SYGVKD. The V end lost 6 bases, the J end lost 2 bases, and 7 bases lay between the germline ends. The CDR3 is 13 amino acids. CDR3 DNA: TGTGCCATCAGCGAGCCAAACACCGGGGAGCTGTTTTTT. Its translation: CAISEPNTGELFF.

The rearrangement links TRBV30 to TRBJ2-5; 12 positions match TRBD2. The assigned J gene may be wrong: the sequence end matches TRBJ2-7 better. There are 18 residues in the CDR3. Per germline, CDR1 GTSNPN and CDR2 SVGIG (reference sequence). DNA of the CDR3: TGTGCCTGGAGTGTAGGCAGGACTAGCGGGATGGTCTCCTACGAGCAGTACTTC. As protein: CAWSVGRTSGMVSYEQYF.

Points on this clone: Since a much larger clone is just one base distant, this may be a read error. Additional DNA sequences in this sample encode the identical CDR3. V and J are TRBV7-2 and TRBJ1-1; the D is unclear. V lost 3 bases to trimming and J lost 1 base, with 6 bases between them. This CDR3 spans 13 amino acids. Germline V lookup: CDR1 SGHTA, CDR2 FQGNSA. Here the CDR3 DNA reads TGTGCCAGCAGCTTGGCGGGGAACACTGAAGCTTTCTTT. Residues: CASSLAGNTEAFF.

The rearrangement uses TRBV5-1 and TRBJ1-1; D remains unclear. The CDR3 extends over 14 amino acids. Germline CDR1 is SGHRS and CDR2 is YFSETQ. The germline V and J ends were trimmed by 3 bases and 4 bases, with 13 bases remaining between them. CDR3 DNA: TGCGCCAGCAGCTCAGACCCTACGGGCACTGAAGCTTTCTTT. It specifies CASSSDPTGTEAFF. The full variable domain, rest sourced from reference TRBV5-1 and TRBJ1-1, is KAGVTQTPRYLIKTRGQQVTLSCSPISGHRSVSWYQQTPGQGLQFLFEYFSETQRNKGNFPGRFSGRQFSNSRSEMNVSTLELGDSALYLCASSSDPTGTEAFFGQGTRLTVV.

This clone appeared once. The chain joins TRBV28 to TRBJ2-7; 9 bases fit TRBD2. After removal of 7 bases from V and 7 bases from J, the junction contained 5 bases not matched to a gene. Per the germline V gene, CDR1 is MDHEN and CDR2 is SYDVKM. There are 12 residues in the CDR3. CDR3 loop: CASKAGGLEQYF. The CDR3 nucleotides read TGTGCCAGCAAGGCGGGGGGGCTGGAGCAGTACTTC.

The CDR3 reads CASSKCGDRGSYNEQFF. DNA of the CDR3: TGTGCCAGCAGCAAATGTGGCGACAGGGGCTCCTACAATGAGCAGTTCTTC. This rearrangement joins TRBV21-1 to TRBJ2-1; the D segment call TRBD1 is taken from the table without a DNA check. TRBV21-1 is given as a pseudogene. This CDR3 comprises 17 residues.

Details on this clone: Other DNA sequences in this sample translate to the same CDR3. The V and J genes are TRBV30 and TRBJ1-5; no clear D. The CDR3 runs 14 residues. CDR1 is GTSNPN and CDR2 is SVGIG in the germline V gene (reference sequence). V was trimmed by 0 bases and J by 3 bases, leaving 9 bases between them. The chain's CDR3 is CAWSVRGSNQPQHF. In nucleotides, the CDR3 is TGTGCCTGGAGTGTACGGGGTTCCAATCAGCCCCAGCATTTT. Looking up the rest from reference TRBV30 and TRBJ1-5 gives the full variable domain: SQTIHQWPATLVQPVGSPLSLECTVEGTSNPNLYWYRQAAGRGLQLLFYSVGIGQISSEVPQNLSASRPQDRQFILSSKKLLLSDSGFYLCAWSVRGSNQPQHFGDGTRLSIL.

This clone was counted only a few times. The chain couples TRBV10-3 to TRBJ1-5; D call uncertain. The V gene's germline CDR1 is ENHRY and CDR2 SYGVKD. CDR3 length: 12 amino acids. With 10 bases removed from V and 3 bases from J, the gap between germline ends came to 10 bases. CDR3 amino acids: CATNSANQPQHF. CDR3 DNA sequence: TGTGCCACCAACAGTGCCAATCAGCCCCAGCATTTT.

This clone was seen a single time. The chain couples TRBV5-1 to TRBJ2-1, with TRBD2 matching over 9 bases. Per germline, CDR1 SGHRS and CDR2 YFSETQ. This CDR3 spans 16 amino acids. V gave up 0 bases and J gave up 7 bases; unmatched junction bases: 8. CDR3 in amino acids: CASSLGSSGIWNEQFF. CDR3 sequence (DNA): TGCGCCAGCAGCTTGGGTTCTAGCGGGATTTGGAATGAGCAGTTCTTC.